A single sample is the source of the 5 T cell receptor beta chains below, sequenced in a study of OX40 agonist ivuxolimab in advanced cancers. Clones were sequenced by immunoSEQ multiplex PCR, and TCRdb holds only the in-frame ones, with some missing. Of over 95,000 clones in the sample, about 96% were seen once. The sample was CD4+ or CD8+ T cells sorted from blood, taken in a trial of the OX40 agonist ivuxolimab. These receptors all come from an adult with an advanced solid tumor such as melanoma, head and neck, liver or kidney cancer.

The chain combines TRBV5-1 with TRBJ1-6, with D tentatively TRBD1 (5 bases). The CDR3 runs to 17 residues. The germline CDR1 and CDR2 sequences are SGHRS and YFSETQ. Trimming left V 3 bases short and J 7 bases short, with 20 bases between. Here the CDR3 DNA reads TGCGCCAGCAGCTGGGACCTACTCGGGGTTGGCAATTCACCCCTCCACTTT. This sequence encodes CASSWDLLGVGNSPLHF.

This chain uses TRBV7-9 with TRBJ1-1, with 12 bases identical to TRBD1. The CDR3 extends over 15 amino acids. The V segment lost 5 bases and the J segment 5 bases; nucleotides outside the gene matches: 6. Germline loops: CDR1 SEHNR, CDR2 FQNEAQ (reference sequence). The CDR3 bases are TGTGCCAGCAGCGGGGGACAGGGGGCGGTGACTGAAGCTTTCTTT. Translated: CASSGGQGAVTEAFF.

The chain employs TRBV4-1 and TRBJ1-5; D is ambiguous. The CDR3 sequence is 15 residues long. With 3 bases removed from V and 0 bases from J, the gap between germline ends came to 9 bases. Germline V gives CDR1 MGHRA, CDR2 YSYEKL. CDR3 region: CASSQAGYSNQPQHF. The CDR3 DNA is TGCGCCAGCAGCCAGGCGGGTTATAGCAATCAGCCCCAGCATTTT.

The J gene is TRBJ2-3, the V gene TRBV7-3; 8 bases line up with TRBD2. V was clipped by 7 bases and J by 6 bases; unmatched bases: 9. The germline V gene encodes CDR1 SGHTA and CDR2 FQGTGA. The CDR3 spans 14 residues. CDR3 nucleotide sequence: TGTGCCAGCAAGCCAGCGGGAGAAGCTGATACGCAGTATTTT. Amino acid sequence: CASKPAGEADTQYF.

The V call is TRBV4-1, the J call TRBJ1-4, with D tentatively TRBD1 (6 bases). The CDR3 has 16 amino acids. Trimming took 1 base from V and 5 from J, leaving 14 bases between them. Per germline, CDR1 MGHRA and CDR2 YSYEKL. CDR3 region: CASSQVRGQGNEKLFF. The DNA of the CDR3 is TGCGCCAGCAGCCAAGTCCGGGGGCAGGGGAATGAAAAACTGTTTTTT.